This TCR beta chain was observed in a study of CD8 T cells in Susac syndrome. Turning to this clonotype: Its ends do not fully match the called genes, so a read error is possible.

Random hexamers were used to reverse transcribe the RNA input (about 0.45 to 1 ug). TCRdb re-analysed the immunoSEQ multiplex PCR reads in MiXCR, keeping a single row per CDR3 protein. Of a few hundred thousand distinct CDR3 sequences in the sample, 89% are singletons; the top ten hold around 0.2%. The CDR3 has 11 amino acids. Germline CDR1 reads SEHNR; CDR2 reads FQNEAQ (reference sequence). In blood CD8+ and CD4+ T cells, TCR beta underwent sequencing. This clonotype was obtained from a human donor with multiple sclerosis. Sequencing was carried out using CD8+ T cells from PBMCs. The J gene is TRBJ2-1, the V gene TRBV7-9, with D hard to call. The CDR3 spells CASSLGLGKGF. The CDR3 DNA reads as TGTGCCAGCAGCTTAGGCCTAGGAAAGGGTTTC.